The 26 T cell receptor beta chains below all came from one sample that was sequenced in a study of prognosis after radiotherapy for stage I lung cancer. From genomic DNA, TCR beta CDR3 was amplified by two-round multiplex PCR. Primers were specific to each TRBV and TRBJ gene in first-round PCR. TCRdb redid the calling of the multiplex PCR reads with MiXCR, one entry per CDR3 protein. Of about 16,000 distinct CDR3 sequences in the sample, around 40% were seen once. The sequenced sample was PBMCs, obtained before or after stereotactic body radiation therapy (not recorded which). The receptor source for this set is a donor over 45 with non-small cell lung cancer.

This clonotype came up many times. The chain links TRBV7-2 to TRBJ1-2; a weak D match, TRBD1 (6 bases). The V and J ends lost 1 base and 4 bases respectively, with 16 bases between them. Germline-derived CDR1 and CDR2 are SGHTA and FQGNSA. The CDR3 is made up of 16 amino acids. CDR3 bases: TGTGCCAGCAGCTTAGGGGGCGGGGGGCGGATCTATGGCTACACCTTC. Translating it yields CASSLGGGGRIYGYTF.

V and J are TRBV12-3 or TRBV12-4 and TRBJ2-7, with 9 nucleotides matching TRBD1. The CDR3 length is 14 residues. V shed 6 bases and J 6 bases; nucleotides not matched to a gene: 9. CDR3 in DNA: TGTGCCAGCAGCCAAACACAGGGGGCCGGCGAGCAGTACTTC. It codes for CASSQTQGAGEQYF.

This clonotype was observed many times. The rearrangement uses TRBV4-1 and TRBJ1-1; 8 bases line up with TRBD1. CDR3 length: 14 residues. Per the germline V gene, CDR1 is MGHRA and CDR2 is YSYEKL. With 2 bases clipped from V and 4 bases from J, the junction kept 3 bases outside the gene matches. CDR3 in amino acids: CASSQRTGGTEAFF. The DNA of the CDR3 is TGCGCCAGCAGCCAACGAACAGGGGGCACTGAAGCTTTCTTT.

The genes are TRBV6-1 and TRBJ2-5; 9 bases agree with TRBD2. CDR3 length: 16 residues. Germline CDR1 is MNHNS and CDR2 is SASEGT. V shed 6 bases, J shed 5 bases, and the junction held 13 bases outside the gene matches. The CDR3 loop is CASSGTDGGGVETQYF. The CDR3 bases are TGTGCCAGCAGCGGGACTGACGGCGGGGGGGTGGAGACCCAGTACTTC.

The chain couples TRBV9 to TRBJ2-2; D might be TRBD1 (7 bases). The CDR3 extends over 14 amino acids. With 6 bases removed from V and 6 bases from J, the gap between germline ends came to 15 bases. Per the germline V gene, CDR1 is SGDLS and CDR2 is YYNGEE. CDR3: CASTVAGGSGELFF. The CDR3 region has the DNA TGTGCCAGCACCGTGGCAGGGGGGTCCGGGGAGCTGTTTTTT.

A note on this clonotype: Given a far larger clone just one base away, this is likely a sequencing read error. V and J are TRBV2 and TRBJ2-1; 8 positions agree with TRBD2. The CDR3 contains 14 residues. The germline V gene encodes CDR1 SNHLY and CDR2 FYNNEI. Trimming took 6 bases from V and 13 from J; bases not matched to a gene: 14. This chain's CDR3 is CASSNTGGAETQFF. CDR3 coding DNA: TGTGCCAGCAGCAACACGGGGGGGGCAGAGACCCAGTTCTTC.

Details on this clonotype: At one end, the junction sequence differs from germline, possibly due to a read error. The chain links TRBV6-2 or TRBV6-3 to TRBJ2-7; TRBD2 aligns across 8 bases. CDR3 length: 16 residues. The germline V gene encodes CDR1 MNHEY and CDR2 SVGEGT. The CDR3 reads CVSSYSSRGGGYEQYF. CDR3 sequence (DNA): TGTGTCAGCAGTTACTCGAGTCGGGGCGGGGGGTACGAGCAGTACTTC.

The V call is TRBV7-2, the J call TRBJ2-7; 8 positions agree with TRBD1. CDR1 is SGHTA, CDR2 FQGNSA, per germline. The J segment lost 6 bases and the V segment lost 5 bases, leaving 12 bases of the junction unmatched. This CDR3 has 15 amino acids. The CDR3 region has the DNA TGTGCCAGCAGCCCCAGACAGGGGTCTCTCTCCGAGCAGTACTTC. Its translation is CASSPRQGSLSEQYF.

This clonotype qualifies as medium-sized. The rearrangement joins TRBV2 to TRBJ2-3; 13 bases are shared with TRBD2. Germline CDR1 and CDR2: SNHLY and FYNNEI. V dropped 6 bases and J dropped 3; count of bases not matched to a gene: 6. The CDR3 consists of 16 residues. CDR3 in amino acids: CASRRTSGSRTDTQYF. The CDR3 nucleotides are TGTGCCAGCAGGAGGACTAGCGGGAGTCGAACAGATACGCAGTATTTT. The whole variable domain, remainder taken from reference TRBV2 and TRBJ2-3, is EPEVTQTPSHQVTQMGQEVILRCVPISNHLYFYWYRQILGQKVEFLVSFYNNEISEKSEIFDDQFSVERPDGSNFTLKIRSTKLEDSAMYFCASRRTSGSRTDTQYFGPGTRLTVL.

In this sample, this clonotype is medium-sized. V and J are TRBV11-2 and TRBJ2-7; a weak D match, TRBD1 (6 bases). The CDR3 totals 15 residues. Trimming took off 5 bases at V and 6 bases at J, with 20 bases between the two ends. Looked up from germline, CDR1 is SGHAT and CDR2 is FQNNGV. In DNA, the CDR3 is TGTGCCAGCAGCACGGGACAAACAAGGTTTGGCGAGCAGTACTTC. It translates to CASSTGQTRFGEQYF.

A remark on this clonotype: Its ends do not fully match the called genes, so a read error is possible. The chain couples TRBV3-1 to TRBJ1-2; D ambiguous. The CDR3 has 14 residues. The V gene's germline CDR1 is LGHDT and CDR2 YNNKEL (reference sequence). The CDR3 is CASSQDPRSYVYTF. The DNA of the CDR3 is TGTGCCAGCAGCCAAGATCCGAGATCCTATGTCTACACCTTC. The whole variable domain, remainder taken from reference TRBV3-1 and TRBJ1-2, is DTAVSQTPKYLVTQMGNDKSIKCEQNLGHDTMYWYKQDSKKFLKIMFSYNNKELIINETVPNRFSPKSPDKAHLNLHINSLELGDSAVYFCASSQDPRSYVYTFGSGTRLTVV.

The chain employs TRBV5-1 and TRBJ1-2; TRBD1 agrees at 10 bases. CDR1 and CDR2 (germline): SGHRS, YFSETQ. This CDR3 is built from 15 residues. The trim removed 1 base at V and 8 bases at J, leaving 8 bases unmatched. CDR3 nucleotide sequence: TGCGCCAGCAGCTTGAGGGGACAGGGGAGAGAAGGCTACACCTTC. Protein: CASSLRGQGREGYTF.

The chain carries TRBV20-1 and TRBJ2-1; TRBD2 might be the D (6 bases). V dropped 3 bases and J dropped 6 bases, with 15 bases sitting between them. The CDR3 runs 14 residues. Germline CDR1 is DFQATT and CDR2 is SNEGSKA (reference sequence). CDR3 DNA sequence: TGCAGTGCTAGTCGGGGGAGAATTTGCAATGAGCAGTTCTTC. Translated, it gives CSASRGRICNEQFF.

This clonotype has a count of ten or more. The V and J genes are TRBV10-3 and TRBJ2-3; D gene uncertain. The CDR3 loop spans 14 amino acids. Germline CDR1 ENHRY, CDR2 SYGVKD. V was trimmed by 0 bases and J by 4 bases, leaving 8 bases between them. The CDR3 region is CAISESSWADTQYF. The CDR3 nucleotides read TGTGCCATCAGTGAGTCTAGTTGGGCAGATACGCAGTATTTT.

This clonotype was observed at least ten times. The rearrangement joins TRBV7-3 to TRBJ1-1; the D is unclear. The CDR3 contains 13 residues. The V gene lost 4 bases and the J gene lost 1 base, with 7 bases spanning the gap. Germline V lookup: CDR1 SGHTA, CDR2 FQGTGA. The CDR3 sequence is CASSSPGNTEAFF. The CDR3 DNA is TGTGCCAGCAGCTCCCCGGGGAACACTGAAGCTTTCTTT.

This clonotype was counted a few times. This may be a read error, as it is one base from a much larger clone. This is likely a read error, given that the CDR3 carries no conserved phenylalanine or tryptophan at its end. The chain has TRBV9 and TRBJ1-1; D is unclear. This CDR3 region has 14 residues. The V gene lost 1 base and the J gene lost 4 bases, with 11 bases spanning the gap. CDR1 is SGDLS and CDR2 is YYNGEE in the germline V gene. The CDR3 DNA reads TGTGCCAGCAGCGTATTCGAGGGCGGCACTGAAGCTTTCCTT. Translating gives CASSVFEGGTEAFL.

This clonotype is medium-sized by share. The chain carries TRBV2 and TRBJ2-2, with D perhaps assigned TRBD1 or TRBD2 (5 bases each). Germline V gene sequence: CDR1 SNHLY, CDR2 FYNNEI. The CDR3 is 14 residues long. The V end lost 11 bases, the J end lost 5 bases, and 18 bases lay between the germline ends. The CDR3 loop is CAGSAVGETGELFF. CDR3 DNA sequence: TGTGCCGGATCTGCTGTGGGGGAAACCGGGGAGCTGTTTTTT.

This clonotype showed up many times. The chain has TRBV20-1 and TRBJ2-7; 10 bases are shared with TRBD1. V shed 4 bases, J shed 4 bases, and the junction held 4 bases outside the gene matches. CDR1 DFQATT and CDR2 SNEGSKA come from the germline V gene (reference sequence). The CDR3 has 13 amino acids. CDR3 loop: CSANRQGAYEQYF. The CDR3 DNA sequence: TGCAGTGCTAACAGACAGGGGGCGTACGAGCAGTACTTC.

This clonotype was counted a few times. The genes are TRBV3-1 and TRBJ2-7; weak D call: TRBD2 (6 bases). The CDR3 runs 14 residues. The ends were cut back, 4 bases at V and 0 bases at J, with 10 bases in the middle. The V gene's germline CDR1 is LGHDT and CDR2 YNNKEL (reference sequence). The CDR3 DNA is TGTGCCAGCAGCCGGACTACTGGCTCCTACGAGCAGTACTTC. Protein product: CASSRTTGSYEQYF.

This clonotype was recorded many times. The rearrangement links TRBV28 to TRBJ1-2; TRBD1 matches at 11 bases. The length of the CDR3 is 14 residues. Germline CDR1 and CDR2: MDHEN and SYDVKM. J gave up 5 bases and V 6 bases, and 5 bases lay outside the gene matches. This chain's CDR3 is CASSGTGGVYGYTF. CDR3 nucleotide sequence: TGTGCCAGCAGCGGGACAGGGGGAGTATATGGCTACACCTTC.

The rearrangement joins TRBV12-5 to TRBJ2-1; 7 nucleotides line up with TRBD2. Germline CDR1 is LGHNT and CDR2 is FRNRAP. The V gene end was trimmed by 5 bases and the J gene end by 4 bases; junction bases not matched to a gene: 2. The CDR3 contains 13 residues. The CDR3 spells CASGSGAYNEQFF. Here the CDR3 DNA reads TGTGCTAGTGGTAGCGGGGCATACAATGAGCAGTTCTTC.

This clonotype is judged medium-sized (0.01 to 0.1%). CDR3 protein: CASSSGSSGKREQYF. The CDR3 nucleotides are TGTGCCAGCAGTTCAGGGTCTAGCGGGAAACGCGAGCAGTACTTC. The gene calls are TRBV27 and TRBJ2-7, with 9 bases identical to TRBD2. This CDR3 comprises 15 residues. V lost 4 bases and J lost 6; bases outside the gene matches: 10. Looked up from germline, CDR1 is MNHEY and CDR2 is SMNVEV (reference sequence).

This clonotype was recorded once. V gene TRBV7-3 combines with J gene TRBJ2-3, with D tentatively TRBD1 (7 bases). Germline V CDR1 and CDR2: SGHTA, FQGTGA. CDR3 length: 14 residues. Trimming took off 9 bases at V and 2 bases at J, with 15 bases between the two ends. CDR3 DNA: TGTGCCAGTCGTGCGGGACAGAACACAGATACGCAGTATTTT. This translates into CASRAGQNTDTQYF.

This chain uses TRBV6-5 with TRBJ2-7, with D possibly matching TRBD2 (6 bases). The germline V gene encodes CDR1 MNHEY and CDR2 SVGAGI. The CDR3 extends over 13 amino acids. Trimming cost V 0 bases and J 5 bases, with 8 bases left between them. The CDR3 protein is CASSYSTRNEQYF. As DNA, the CDR3 is TGTGCCAGCAGTTACTCGACTAGGAACGAGCAGTACTTC.

This clonotype was detected many times. The V and J genes are TRBV7-9 and TRBJ2-7; D unresolved. Trimming took off 7 bases at V and 4 bases at J, with 20 bases between the two ends. The CDR3 runs to 15 residues. The germline V gene encodes CDR1 SEHNR and CDR2 FQNEAQ (reference sequence). The CDR3 sequence is CASILFNTEKYEQYF. CDR3 DNA sequence: TGTGCCAGCATCCTTTTTAACACCGAGAAATACGAGCAGTACTTC.

The chain has TRBV10-3 and TRBJ2-2; D might be TRBD2 (5 bases). Germline CDR1 reads ENHRY; CDR2 reads SYGVKD. This CDR3 has 16 residues. V gave up 3 bases and J gave up 5 bases, with 16 bases separating them. CDR3 in DNA: TGTGCCATCAGTGATCCAGAACCCAGAGGGACCGGGGAGCTGTTTTTT. This gives the protein CAISDPEPRGTGELFF.